The 17 T cell receptor beta chains listed next were all sequenced from one sample in a study of regulatory T cells in long-lasting Graves disease. Time point of the sample: persistent/refractory GD, antithyroid drugs over 5 years with positive TRAb. Making the TCR library involved RNA that had been extracted from PBMCs. TCR beta libraries were built with iRepertoire HTBI primers and Arm-PCR of CDR3 regions. TCRdb re-called the multiplex PCR reads with MiXCR, one entry per CDR3 protein. The sample shows under 450,000 distinct CDR3 sequences, about a quarter of them seen only once. The specimen comprised peripheral blood mononuclear cells (PBMCs), sampled when the disease was refractory, from a patient treated with antithyroid drugs. Receptor source: a female donor with Graves disease.

The V gene is TRBV7-2, the J gene TRBJ2-5, with 7 bases that match TRBD1. V shed 5 bases, J shed 2 bases, and the junction held 11 bases outside the gene matches. Germline CDR1 is SGHTA and CDR2 is FQGNSA. This CDR3 contains 16 residues. In DNA form, the CDR3 reads TGTGCCAGCAGCCAAAGGTTCAGGACAGGTCAAGAGACCCAGTACTTC. Its protein product is CASSQRFRTGQETQYF.

V is TRBV24-1 and J is TRBJ1-5; D is unresolved. Trimming removed 10 bases from V and 5 bases from J, with 20 bases in between. Germline CDR1 is KGHDR and CDR2 is SFDVKD. The CDR3 covers 15 residues. CDR3 loop: CATQPTYTADQPQHF. For the CDR3, the DNA is TGTGCCACGCAGCCAACCTACACGGCAGATCAGCCCCAGCATTTT.

In its sample, this clonotype was seen many times. The chain uses TRBV11-2 and TRBJ2-5; D gene ambiguous. V dropped 2 bases and J dropped 0 bases, with 7 bases sitting between them. The length of the CDR3 is 14 residues. Germline CDR1 SGHAT, CDR2 FQNNGV. The CDR3 DNA sequence: TGTGCCAGCAGCTTAATAGGGAACCAAGAGACCCAGTACTTC. Translated, it gives CASSLIGNQETQYF.

The chain is built from TRBV7-6 and TRBJ2-7; D possibly uses TRBD1 or TRBD2 (6 bases each). V lost 3 bases, J lost 6 bases, and 18 bases lay in between. This CDR3 region has 15 residues. The germline V gene has CDR1 SGHVS and CDR2 FNYEAQ. As DNA, the CDR3 is TGTGCCAGCAGCTTGAGACGGGGGCCTCTTGGCGAGCAGTACTTC. It codes for CASSLRRGPLGEQYF.

This clonotype was seen only a few times. V is TRBV5-6 and J is TRBJ1-2; D gene ambiguous. Trimming shortened V by 0 bases and J by 6 bases, and 12 bases separated the two germline ends. The germline V gene has CDR1 SGHDT and CDR2 YYEEEE. The CDR3 has 14 amino acids. The CDR3 region is CASSLAGDADGYTF. CDR3 DNA: TGTGCCAGCAGCTTGGCCGGAGATGCCGATGGCTACACCTTC.

This sequence joins TRBV20-1 and TRBJ1-1; 7 nucleotides line up with TRBD1. Germline values: CDR1 DFQATT, CDR2 SNEGSKA (reference sequence). There are 13 residues in the CDR3. V was pared by 6 bases and J by 0 bases, with 4 bases of the junction left unmatched. The CDR3 region has the DNA TGCAGTGCACCGGGACAGCTGAACACTGAAGCTTTCTTT. Translated, it gives CSAPGQLNTEAFF.

This clonotype appeared a few times. The J gene is TRBJ2-4, the V gene TRBV7-9; D gene ambiguous. Germline V gives CDR1 SEHNR, CDR2 FQNEAQ (reference sequence). Trimming removed 6 bases at V and 5 bases at J, with 20 bases between. The CDR3 covers 16 residues. CDR3 region: CASSPPIRPPQNIQYF. The CDR3 DNA follows: TGTGCCAGCAGTCCACCCATCCGGCCGCCCCAAAACATTCAGTACTTC.

This clonotype was detected a few times. This chain joins TRBV20-1 and TRBJ1-5; 9 nucleotides agree with TRBD1. V lost 5 bases to trimming and J lost 6 bases; unmatched junction nucleotides: 5. This CDR3 spans 13 amino acids. CDR1 is DFQATT, CDR2 SNEGSKA, per germline (reference sequence). CDR3: CSAPGQGGQPQHF. CDR3 DNA: TGCAGTGCTCCGGGACAGGGCGGTCAGCCCCAGCATTTT.

V and J are TRBV2 and TRBJ2-3; D is possibly TRBD1 (7 bases). Deletions cut 7 bases from V and 2 bases from J, with 19 bases between. Germline V CDR1 and CDR2: SNHLY, FYNNEI. The CDR3 runs 16 residues. CDR3 region: CASMEEGADPTDTQYF. The CDR3 DNA sequence: TGTGCCAGCATGGAGGAGGGGGCGGACCCCACAGATACGCAGTATTTT. Complete variable domain (other parts from reference TRBV2 and TRBJ2-3): EPEVTQTPSHQVTQMGQEVILRCVPISNHLYFYWYRQILGQKVEFLVSFYNNEISEKSEIFDDQFSVERPDGSNFTLKIRSTKLEDSAMYFCASMEEGADPTDTQYFGPGTRLTVL.

The sample holds many counts of this clonotype. The chain couples TRBV28 to TRBJ2-7, with TRBD2 matching 12 bases. CDR1 and CDR2 (germline): MDHEN, SYDVKM. Trimming cost V 7 bases and J 6 bases; bases outside gene matches: 7. The CDR3 has 14 amino acids. CDR3 region: CASTRLAGAVEQYF. In DNA form, the CDR3 reads TGTGCCAGCACCCGACTAGCGGGAGCTGTCGAGCAGTACTTC.

The V and J genes are TRBV4-3 and TRBJ2-7; unclear D gene. Germline V CDR1 and CDR2: LGHNA, YSLEER. The CDR3 sequence is 15 residues long. V dropped 0 bases and J dropped 2 bases, with 11 bases sitting between them. For the CDR3, the DNA is TGCGCCAGCAGCCAAGATTATGGAGCCCCCTACGAGCAGTACTTC. Its protein is CASSQDYGAPYEQYF.

This clonotype was detected many times. The chain combines TRBV2 with TRBJ1-1; TRBD1 agrees at 8 bases. This CDR3 has 13 residues. With 7 bases clipped from V and 4 bases from J, the junction kept 5 bases outside the gene matches. Germline V gives CDR1 SNHLY, CDR2 FYNNEI. The CDR3 reads CASTGGRGTEAFF. The CDR3 DNA reads TGTGCCAGCACAGGGGGCAGGGGCACTGAAGCTTTCTTT.

The chain couples TRBV5-1 to TRBJ1-6; 7 nucleotides match TRBD1. Trimming cost V 4 bases and J 7 bases; bases outside gene matches: 5. Germline V lookup: CDR1 SGHRS, CDR2 YFSETQ. The CDR3 length is 14 residues. CDR3 in DNA: TGCGCCAGCAGCGAGGGACAGTCGAATTCACCCCTCCACTTT. Protein product: CASSEGQSNSPLHF.

This clonotype was found many times. This rearrangement joins TRBV7-8 to TRBJ1-6, with TRBD1 as a possible D gene (5 bases). The CDR3 consists of 14 residues. V lost 0 bases, J lost 9 bases, and 9 bases lay in between. Germline values: CDR1 SGHVS, CDR2 FQNEAQ. The CDR3 bases are TGTGCCAGCAGCTTAGCCCAGGGAGGTTCACCCCTCCACTTT. Translated, it gives CASSLAQGGSPLHF.

This clonotype appeared many times. The V gene is TRBV12-3 or TRBV12-4, the J gene TRBJ1-1; D is uncertain. CDR3 length: 14 residues. Trimming removed 2 bases from V and 0 bases from J, with 7 bases in between. CDR3 in amino acids: CASSLRKMNTEAFF. CDR3 coding DNA: TGTGCCAGCAGTTTAAGAAAAATGAACACTGAAGCTTTCTTT.

This clonotype was observed a single time. For the CDR3, the DNA is TGTGCCAGCAGTTCAGGGGGGCTGGATACGCAGTATTTT. Amino acids: CASSSGGLDTQYF. The chain has TRBV6-2 or TRBV6-3 and TRBJ2-3; weak D call: TRBD1 (7 bases). V lost 4 bases and J lost 6, with 11 bases in between. Germline V gene data show CDR1 as MNHEY and CDR2 as SVGEGT. The CDR3 spans 13 residues.

V is TRBV30 and J is TRBJ1-2; 7 bases fit TRBD1. Germline CDR1 and CDR2: GTSNPN and SVGIG (reference sequence). The length of the CDR3 is 16 residues. The V segment lost 4 bases and the J segment 5 bases; nucleotides outside the gene matches: 16. The DNA for the CDR3 is TGTGCCTGGACCAACAGGGGTACGATCCCAAGATATGGCTACACCTTC. It encodes CAWTNRGTIPRYGYTF.